This paragraph reports one T cell receptor (beta chain). Its antigen remains unidentified. The assay was immunoSEQ multiplex PCR, and TCRdb's table has in-frame clones only and misses some. The repertoire holds around 140,000 clones, with over 85% as singletons. This sample was taken from a study of T cell responses to AZD1222 COVID-19 vaccine. Findings of the study overall: Clonal diversity may have been underestimated in mostly white British donors. Among AZD1222 vaccinees, only five to seven were seropositive at baseline. Reportedly, close to half of spike-specific TCRs are directed against unmutated variant regions. The study found Spike-specific TCR breadth and depth rose after two AZD1222 doses.

The CDR3 consists of 16 residues. Germline-derived CDR1 and CDR2 are LGHDT and YNNKEL (reference sequence). V shed 2 bases, J shed 2 bases, and the junction held 8 bases outside the gene matches. The receptor comes from an adult in good health. The chain is built from TRBV3-1 (or the pseudogene TRBV3-2) and TRBJ2-7; 8 positions agree with TRBD1. Sequences were derived from peripheral blood, sampled on day 0 of MenACWY control vaccination. CDR3 in DNA: TGTGCCAGCAGCCAAAGCGGACAGGGAACAGCCTACGAGCAGTACTTC. This codes for CASSQSGQGTAYEQYF.